What follows are 3 T cell receptor beta chains derived from one specimen sequenced in a study of cytomegalovirus exposure and HLA in healthy donors. The PCR contained 60 Vbeta and 13 Jbeta primers. Repertoires were generated with immunoSEQ multiplex PCR, while TCRdb's copy carries only in-frame clones and drops some. The sample includes fewer than 250,000 clones, approximately 80% of them seen just once. Sequencing was done on a sample of PBMCs. The receptors originated from a woman in her 30s in good health and CMV-seropositive.

The CDR3 DNA follows: TGTGCCAGCAGCCCCGGACTAGCGGGAGGGGGCACAGATACGCAGTATTTT. Amino acids: CASSPGLAGGGTDTQYF. The rearrangement joins TRBV5-8 to TRBJ2-3; 15 bases agree with TRBD2. V lost 4 bases to trimming and J lost 1 base; unmatched junction nucleotides: 4. Per the germline V gene, CDR1 is SGHTS and CDR2 is YDEGEE. The CDR3 length is 17 residues.

J is TRBJ2-5 and V is TRBV6-4, with D unclear. The germline gives CDR1 MRHNA, CDR2 SNTAGT. The V gene lost 11 bases and the J gene lost 1 base, with 14 bases spanning the gap. CDR3 length: 13 residues. CDR3 protein: CAFPSPSQETQYF. The CDR3 coding sequence is TGTGCCTTCCCCAGTCCTTCCCAAGAGACCCAGTACTTC.

The rearrangement links TRBV6-1 to TRBJ1-5; a weak D match, TRBD1 (5 bases). From germline, CDR1 is MNHNS and CDR2 SASEGT. With 0 bases removed from V and 2 bases from J, the gap between germline ends came to 5 bases. The CDR3 contains 14 residues. The CDR3 here is CASSEAGGNQPQHF. CDR3 nucleotides: TGTGCCAGCAGTGAAGCAGGGGGCAATCAGCCCCAGCATTTT.